This is a list of T cell receptor beta chains from one sample in a study of beta chain features in type 1 diabetes. TCRdb keeps only in-frame clones here, not all; method: immunoSEQ multiplex PCR. Of 450,000 to 550,000 clones listed, approximately 31% are singletons. The sequencing input was naive CD4+ T cells from blood. The receptors derive from a man between 18 and 29 years old in good health. Both conserved end residues are part of each CDR3. Each record gives: J gene, V gene, clone size, D gene, CDR3 protein, CDR3 DNA. The D gene is left open where the match is weak. Clone size is not always given. Where it is, it says once, few, many or a class for expanded clones.

J: TRBJ2-7; V: TRBV9; size: NA; D: TRBD2; CDR3: CASSPAGTSVYEQYF; DNA: TGTGCCAGCAGCCCAGCCGGGACTAGCGTCTACGAGCAGTACTTC
J: TRBJ2-3; V: TRBV5-4; size: NA; D: NA; CDR3: CASSLGTSTDTQYF; DNA: TGTGCCAGCAGCTTGGGGACTTCGACGGATACGCAGTATTTT
J: TRBJ1-2; V: TRBV29-1; size: few; D: NA; CDR3: CSGGTQMHGYTF; DNA: TGCAGCGGGGGCACTCAGATGCATGGCTACACCTTC
J: TRBJ2-7; V: TRBV29-1; size: NA; D: NA; CDR3: CSVGGSVRYEQYF; DNA: TGCAGCGTTGGGGGGTCGGTCCGCTACGAGCAGTACTTC
J: TRBJ2-6; V: TRBV27; size: NA; D: NA; CDR3: CASSLKGPGANVLTF; DNA: TGTGCCAGCAGTTTAAAGGGCCCGGGGGCCAACGTCCTGACTTTC
J: TRBJ2-1; V: TRBV29-1; size: NA; D: NA; CDR3: CSVRGGGLNEQFF; DNA: TGCAGCGTGAGAGGGGGAGGGCTCAATGAGCAGTTCTTC
J: TRBJ2-2; V: TRBV23-1; size: few; D: NA; CDR3: CASSHGGRTGELFF; DNA: TGCGCCAGCAGTCATGGAGGGAGGACCGGGGAGCTGTTTTTT
J: TRBJ2-1; V: TRBV7-8; size: few; D: TRBD2; CDR3: CASSWGTSPAYNEQFF; DNA: TGTGCCAGCAGCTGGGGGACTAGCCCTGCCTACAATGAGCAGTTCTTC
J: TRBJ2-3; V: TRBV10-3; size: NA; D: NA; CDR3: CAISEWRDTQYF; DNA: TGTGCCATCAGTGAATGGCGGGATACGCAGTATTTT
J: TRBJ2-7; V: TRBV15; size: NA; D: NA; CDR3: CATSRDLWNHEQYF; DNA: TGTGCCACCAGCAGAGATCTATGGAACCACGAGCAGTACTTC
J: TRBJ2-5; V: TRBV10-3; size: few; D: NA; CDR3: CAISPEMAEATQYF; DNA: TGTGCCATCAGCCCCGAGATGGCGGAAGCGACCCAGTACTTC
J: TRBJ1-1; V: TRBV29-1; size: NA; D: NA; CDR3: CSARRGNTEAFF; DNA: TGCAGCGCCCGGAGGGGGAACACTGAAGCTTTCTTT
J: TRBJ2-1; V: TRBV27; size: few; D: NA; CDR3: CASSRDQPNEQFF; DNA: TGTGCCAGCAGTCGGGACCAGCCGAATGAGCAGTTCTTC
J: TRBJ1-1; V: TRBV29-1; size: NA; D: NA; CDR3: CSVLGQPNTEAFF; DNA: TGCAGCGTCCTGGGACAACCGAACACTGAAGCTTTCTTT
J: TRBJ2-7; V: TRBV29-1; size: few; D: NA; CDR3: CSVGETRGGSHEQYF; DNA: TGCAGCGTCGGGGAAACGAGAGGCGGTTCCCACGAGCAGTACTTC
J: TRBJ2-1; V: TRBV29-1; size: few; D: NA; CDR3: CSVEWAAVYNEQFF; DNA: TGCAGCGTTGAGTGGGCCGCTGTTTACAATGAGCAGTTCTTC
J: TRBJ2-3; V: TRBV7-9; size: NA; D: NA; CDR3: CASRATHSTDTQYF; DNA: TGTGCCAGCCGGGCCACCCATAGCACAGATACGCAGTATTTT
J: TRBJ2-5; V: TRBV7-2; size: few; D: NA; CDR3: CASSLDPSSETQYF; DNA: TGTGCCAGCAGCTTAGATCCTAGCTCAGAGACCCAGTACTTC
J: TRBJ1-5; V: TRBV2; size: NA; D: TRBD1; CDR3: CASKQGGGNQPQHF; DNA: TGTGCCAGCAAGCAGGGGGGCGGCAATCAGCCCCAGCATTTT
J: TRBJ1-2; V: TRBV30; size: NA; D: NA; CDR3: CAWSVSPYRGYGYTF; DNA: TGTGCCTGGAGTGTATCCCCCTATAGGGGCTATGGCTACACCTTC
J: TRBJ1-2; V: TRBV9; size: few; D: TRBD1; CDR3: CASSGQGEGYTF; DNA: TGTGCCAGCAGTGGACAGGGCGAAGGCTACACCTTC
J: TRBJ2-1; V: TRBV5-1; size: NA; D: NA; CDR3: CASRRLESPQQFF; DNA: TGCGCCAGCAGGAGACTAGAGTCGCCACAGCAGTTCTTC
J: TRBJ1-2; V: TRBV30; size: NA; D: NA; CDR3: CAWSASHANGYTF; DNA: TGTGCCTGGAGTGCCAGTCACGCGAATGGCTACACCTTC
J: TRBJ2-3; V: TRBV21-1; size: NA; D: NA; CDR3: CASSLDTQYF; DNA: TGTGCCAGCAGTTTGGATACGCAGTATTTT
J: TRBJ2-7; V: TRBV29-1; size: few; D: TRBD2; CDR3: CSVRASGRYEQYF; DNA: TGCAGCGTCAGGGCTAGCGGGAGGTACGAGCAGTACTTC
J: TRBJ2-5; V: TRBV25-1; size: few; D: NA; CDR3: CASSVMETQYF; DNA: TGTGCCAGCAGTGTGATGGAGACCCAGTACTTC
J: TRBJ1-2; V: TRBV20-1; size: few; D: NA; CDR3: CSARDIGPGTF; DNA: TGCAGTGCTAGAGATATAGGTCCTGGCACCTTC
J: TRBJ2-2; V: TRBV9; size: few; D: TRBD1; CDR3: CASRATGSTGELFF; DNA: TGTGCCAGCAGAGCGACAGGGAGTACCGGGGAGCTGTTTTTT
J: TRBJ1-2; V: TRBV7-2; size: NA; D: NA; CDR3: CASSYTGFNGYTF; DNA: TGTGCCAGCAGTTATACAGGGTTTAACGGCTACACCTTC
J: TRBJ2-7; V: TRBV2; size: NA; D: NA; CDR3: CASSSAGEQYF; DNA: TGTGCCAGCAGCTCGGCTGGCGAGCAGTACTTC
J: TRBJ2-1; V: TRBV9; size: few; D: NA; CDR3: CASSAPGGAGTYNEQFF; DNA: TGTGCCAGCAGCGCCCCGGGTGGAGCGGGTACCTACAATGAGCAGTTCTTC
J: TRBJ1-1; V: TRBV7-2; size: NA; D: NA; CDR3: CASSLIRNTEAFF; DNA: TGTGCCAGCAGCCTCATCAGGAACACTGAAGCTTTCTTT
J: TRBJ2-7; V: TRBV10-3; size: NA; D: NA; CDR3: CAISESWQAYEQYF; DNA: TGTGCCATCAGTGAGTCTTGGCAGGCCTACGAGCAGTACTTC
J: TRBJ2-5; V: TRBV10-3; size: NA; D: TRBD2; CDR3: CAISEASGREEETQYF; DNA: TGTGCCATCAGTGAAGCTAGCGGGAGAGAAGAGGAGACCCAGTACTTC
J: TRBJ1-2; V: TRBV10-3; size: few; D: NA; CDR3: CAISEEASEWGYTF; DNA: TGTGCCATCAGTGAGGAAGCGTCGGAGTGGGGCTACACCTTC
J: TRBJ2-5; V: TRBV9; size: NA; D: NA; CDR3: CASSVGLGETQYF; DNA: TGTGCCAGCAGCGTAGGGTTGGGAGAGACCCAGTACTTC
J: TRBJ2-7; V: TRBV5-4; size: NA; D: TRBD1; CDR3: CASTVGTGPHEQYF; DNA: TGTGCCAGCACGGTAGGGACAGGGCCGCACGAGCAGTACTTC
J: TRBJ2-2; V: TRBV7-9; size: NA; D: NA; CDR3: CASSPVRDTGELFF; DNA: TGTGCCAGCAGCCCTGTGAGGGATACCGGGGAGCTGTTTTTT
J: TRBJ2-7; V: TRBV27; size: NA; D: NA; CDR3: CASSSLTRSIYEQYF; DNA: TGTGCCAGCAGTTCGCTGACTAGAAGTATCTACGAGCAGTACTTC
J: TRBJ2-1; V: TRBV7-3; size: few; D: NA; CDR3: CASSPLGIDEQFF; DNA: TGTGCCAGCAGCCCCCTGGGCATTGATGAGCAGTTCTTC
J: TRBJ2-2; V: TRBV9; size: NA; D: NA; CDR3: CASSVVEGLTGELFF; DNA: TGTGCCAGCAGCGTAGTGGAGGGGCTCACCGGGGAGCTGTTTTTT